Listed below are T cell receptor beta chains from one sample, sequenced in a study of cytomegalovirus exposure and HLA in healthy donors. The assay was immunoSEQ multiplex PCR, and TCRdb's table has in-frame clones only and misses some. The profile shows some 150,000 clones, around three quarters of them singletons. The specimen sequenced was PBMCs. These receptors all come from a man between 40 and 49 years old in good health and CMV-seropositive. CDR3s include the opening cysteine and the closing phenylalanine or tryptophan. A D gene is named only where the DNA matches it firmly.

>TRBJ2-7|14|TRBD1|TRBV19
TGTGCCAGTAGTATCGGACAGGGGGCCTACGAGCAGTACTTC
CASSIGQGAYEQYF
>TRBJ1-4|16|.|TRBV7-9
TGTGCCAGCAGCTTAGTTCGCTCAGGGTTTAATGAAAAACTGTTTTTT
CASSLVRSGFNEKLFF
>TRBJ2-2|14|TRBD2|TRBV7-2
TGTGCCAGCAGCTTAGGGCTAGCGGGAGTTGGGCTGTTTTTT
CASSLGLAGVGLFF
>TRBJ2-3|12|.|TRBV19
TGTGCCAGTAGCAAAAAGGGACTTAATCAGTATTTT
CASSKKGLNQYF
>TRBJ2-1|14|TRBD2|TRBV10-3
TGTGCCATCAGTGAGGGACTAGCGGGAATTGAGCAGTTCTTC
CAISEGLAGIEQFF
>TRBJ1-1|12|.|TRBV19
TGTGCCAGTAGTATGTCACGGACTGAAGCTTTCTTT
CASSMSRTEAFF
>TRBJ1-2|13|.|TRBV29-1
TGCAGCGTTGAAAGAGGCTCCTTCTATGGCTACACCTTC
CSVERGSFYGYTF
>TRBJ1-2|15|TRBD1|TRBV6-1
TGTGCCAGCAGTGAAAACCGGGACAGGGGGAATGGCTACACCTTC
CASSENRDRGNGYTF
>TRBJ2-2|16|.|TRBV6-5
TGTGCCAGCAGTTACTCCCGTACAGGTGTAGCCGGGGAGCTGTTTTTT
CASSYSRTGVAGELFF
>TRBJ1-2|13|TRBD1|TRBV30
TGTGCCTGGGAGGGACAGGGTAACTATGGCTACACCTTC
CAWEGQGNYGYTF
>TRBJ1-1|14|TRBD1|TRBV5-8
TGTGCCAGCAGCTTAGGGGGCGCGTCCACTGAAGCTTTCTTT
CASSLGGASTEAFF
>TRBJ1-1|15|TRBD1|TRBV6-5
TGTGCCAGCAGCGCAGGGGGCTTCATGAACACTGAAGCTTTCTTT
CASSAGGFMNTEAFF
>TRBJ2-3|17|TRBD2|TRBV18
TGTGCCAGCTCACTGGGACTAGCAGGTTTGGGCACAGATACGCAGTATTTT
CASSLGLAGLGTDTQYF
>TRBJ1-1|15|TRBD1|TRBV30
TGTGCCTGGAGTCCCCGGACAGGGATGGACACTGAAGCTTTCTTT
CAWSPRTGMDTEAFF
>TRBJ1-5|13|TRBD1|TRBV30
TGTGCCTGGAGGAGACAGGGGAAGCAGCCCCAGCATTTT
CAWRRQGKQPQHF
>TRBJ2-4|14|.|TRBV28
TGTGCCAGCAGTCCAGCGACAGGTGGAAACATTCAGTACTTC
CASSPATGGNIQYF
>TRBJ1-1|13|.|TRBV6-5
TGTGCCAGCAGTTTGGGGGGGGCTACTGAAGCTTTCTTT
CASSLGGATEAFF
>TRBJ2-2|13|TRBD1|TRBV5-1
TGCGCCAGCAGCCTACAGGGGACCGGGGAGCTGTTTTTT
CASSLQGTGELFF
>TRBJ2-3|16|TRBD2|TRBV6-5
TGTGCCAGCAGTTACGCCACTAGCGGAGGGGCAGATACGCAGTATTTT
CASSYATSGGADTQYF
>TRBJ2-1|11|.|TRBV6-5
TGTGCCAGCAGTTACTCCGGTGAGCAGTTCTTC
CASSYSGEQFF
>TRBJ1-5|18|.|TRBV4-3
TGCGCCAGCAGCCAAGATCGCCTAGGACTAGTGGGCAATCAGCCCCAGCATTTT
CASSQDRLGLVGNQPQHF
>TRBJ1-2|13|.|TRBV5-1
TGCGCCAGCAGCTGGACTTCTAACTATGGCTACACCTTC
CASSWTSNYGYTF
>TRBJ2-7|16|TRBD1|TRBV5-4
TGTGCCAGCAGCTTGGGCCCTGGGACAGTGTCCTACGAGCAGTACTTC
CASSLGPGTVSYEQYF
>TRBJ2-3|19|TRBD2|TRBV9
TGTGCCAGCAGCCCCCCTCCGGGACTAGCGGGGGGGAACACAGATACGCAGTATTTT
CASSPPPGLAGGNTDTQYF
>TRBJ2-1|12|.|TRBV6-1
TGTGCCAGCATAGGGACAATTAATGAGCAGTTCTTC
CASIGTINEQFF
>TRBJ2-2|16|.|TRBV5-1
TGCGCCAGCAGCTTGGGTGGAGGGTCAGCCACCGGGGAGCTGTTTTTT
CASSLGGGSATGELFF
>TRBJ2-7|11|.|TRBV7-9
TGTGCCAGCAGCCGGACGGGGGAGCAGTACTTC
CASSRTGEQYF
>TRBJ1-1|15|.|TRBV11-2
TGTGCCAGCAGCAACTGGACAGCCATGAACACTGAAGCTTTCTTT
CASSNWTAMNTEAFF
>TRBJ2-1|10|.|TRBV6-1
TGTGCCACCAAATACAATGAGCAGTTCTTC
CATKYNEQFF
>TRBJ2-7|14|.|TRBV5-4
TGTGCCAGCACCCGTGGCGGATCCTCCTACGAGCAGTACTTC
CASTRGGSSYEQYF
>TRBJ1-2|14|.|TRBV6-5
TGTGCCAGCAGTTCCCGGACAGATAACTATGGCTACACCTTC
CASSSRTDNYGYTF
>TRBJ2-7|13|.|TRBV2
TGTGCCAGCGGCGAGGGGGTTCACTACGAGCAGTACTTC
CASGEGVHYEQYF
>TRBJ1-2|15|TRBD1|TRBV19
TGTGCCAGTAGAACAAGCCCGACAGGGCAAAGTGGCTACACCTTC
CASRTSPTGQSGYTF